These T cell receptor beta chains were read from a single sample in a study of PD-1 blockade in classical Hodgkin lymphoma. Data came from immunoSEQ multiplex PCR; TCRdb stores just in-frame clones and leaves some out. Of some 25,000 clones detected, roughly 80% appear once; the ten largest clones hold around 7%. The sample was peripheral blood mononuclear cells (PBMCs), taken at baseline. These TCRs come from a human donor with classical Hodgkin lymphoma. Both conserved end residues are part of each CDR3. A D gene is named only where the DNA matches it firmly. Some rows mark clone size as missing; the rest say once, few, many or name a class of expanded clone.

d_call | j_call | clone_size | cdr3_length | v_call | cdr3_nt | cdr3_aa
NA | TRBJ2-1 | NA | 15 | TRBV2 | TGTGCCAGCAGCCCAGAGACGGGTTCCTACAATGAGCAGTTCTTC | CASSPETGSYNEQFF
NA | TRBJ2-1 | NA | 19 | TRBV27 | TGTGCCAGCAGTTTTCGCACAAAACGGGGCCCTAGTTCACACAATGAGCAGTTCTTC | CASSFRTKRGPSSHNEQFF
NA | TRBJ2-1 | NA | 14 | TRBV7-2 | TGTGCCAGCAGCTCCATCCCGGGACGCGGTGAGCAGTTCTTC | CASSSIPGRGEQFF
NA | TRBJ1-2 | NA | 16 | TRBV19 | TGTGCCAGTACTTATGGGGCAGGGCCGCCTTTCTATGGCTACACCTTC | CASTYGAGPPFYGYTF
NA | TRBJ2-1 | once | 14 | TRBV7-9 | TGTGCCAGCAGCCCCGCCGGGGCCAACAATGAGCAGTTCTTC | CASSPAGANNEQFF
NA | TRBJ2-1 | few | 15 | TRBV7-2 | TGTGCCAGCAGCTCCCGCTCGGGGTCCCAGGGGAGGCAGTTCTTC | CASSSRSGSQGRQFF
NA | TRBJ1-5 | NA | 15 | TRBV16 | TGTGCCAGCAGCCAATCTAGGGGGTTAGACGGGCCCCAGCATTTT | CASSQSRGLDGPQHF
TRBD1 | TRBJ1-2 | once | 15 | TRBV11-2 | TGTGCCAGCAGCCCCCGTCTTGGACAGGGCTATGGCTACACCTTC | CASSPRLGQGYGYTF
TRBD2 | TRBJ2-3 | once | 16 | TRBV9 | TGTGCCAGCAGCGTAGTTGCGGGGGGCTTCGAGGATACGCAGTATTTT | CASSVVAGGFEDTQYF
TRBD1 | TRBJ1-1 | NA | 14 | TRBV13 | TGTGCCAGCAGCTTTAAATCAGGGGGAACTGAAGCTTTCTTT | CASSFKSGGTEAFF
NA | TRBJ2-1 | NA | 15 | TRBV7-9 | TGTGCCAGCAGTTCCCGGTCGGCGCCCTACAATGAGCAGTTCTTC | CASSSRSAPYNEQFF
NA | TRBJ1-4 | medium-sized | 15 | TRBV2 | TGTGCCAGCAGTGAAATAAGGGGAGGGAATGAAAAACTGTTTTTT | CASSEIRGGNEKLFF
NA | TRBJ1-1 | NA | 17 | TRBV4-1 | TGCGCCAGCAGCCAACTACCGCTGGCGGAAGGATTCACTGAAGCTTTCTTT | CASSQLPLAEGFTEAFF
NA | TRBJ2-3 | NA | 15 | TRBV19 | TGTGCCAGTAGTATTAGCGTAACTAGCACAGATACGCAGTATTTT | CASSISVTSTDTQYF
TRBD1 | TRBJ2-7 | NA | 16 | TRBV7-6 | TGTGCCAGCAGCTTAAGGGGGGGGACAGGGAACTACGAGCAGTACTTC | CASSLRGGTGNYEQYF
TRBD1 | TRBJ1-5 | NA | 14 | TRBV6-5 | TGTGCCAGCAATACGGGACAGGGGAAGGAGCCCCAGCATTTT | CASNTGQGKEPQHF
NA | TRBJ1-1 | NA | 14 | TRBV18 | TGTGCCAGCTCACCACACACCGAGGGGACTGAAGCTTTCTTT | CASSPHTEGTEAFF
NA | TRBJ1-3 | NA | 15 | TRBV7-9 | TGTGCCAGCAGCTCCACAGGCTTCTCTGGAAACACCATATATTTT | CASSSTGFSGNTIYF
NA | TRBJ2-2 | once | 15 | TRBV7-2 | TGTGCCAGCAGCTTATGGAGGGGGGACGCCGGGGAGCTGTTTTTT | CASSLWRGDAGELFF
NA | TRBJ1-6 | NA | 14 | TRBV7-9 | TGTGCCAGCAGCCCGACGGGGTATAATTCACCCCTCCACTTT | CASSPTGYNSPLHF
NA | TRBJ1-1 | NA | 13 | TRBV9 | TGTGCCAGCAGCGTTAGGGTCAACACTGAAGCTTTCTTT | CASSVRVNTEAFF
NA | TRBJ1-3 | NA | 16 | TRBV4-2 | TGTGCCAGCAGCCAGACAACAGGTAGCTCTGGAAACACCATATATTTT | CASSQTTGSSGNTIYF
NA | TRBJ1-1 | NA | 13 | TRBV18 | TGTGCCAGCTCACCAACGATGAACACTGAAGCTTTCTTT | CASSPTMNTEAFF
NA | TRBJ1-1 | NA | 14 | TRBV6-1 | TGTGCCAGCAGTGTAACAGTTCTGAACACTGAAGCTTTCTTT | CASSVTVLNTEAFF